This T cell receptor (beta chain) emerged from a study of blood T cell repertoires in COVID-19. Study-level background: Sources were T cells, B-cell-depleted T cells, or PBMCs; the material itself was cDNA or gDNA.

Study processing details: For nucleated cells, counts were estimated from reference gene primer amplification. Assay: immunoSEQ multiplex PCR; the TCRdb copy retains only in-frame clones and omits some. The DNA gave D and trimming, while V, J and clone size come from that table. The repertoire holds just under 70,000 clones, roughly 88% seen once, with roughly 8.1% in the top ten. The V segment lost 3 bases and the J segment 7 bases; nucleotides outside the gene matches: 7. The CDR3 runs 17 residues. Germline V gene sequence: CDR1 SGHTS, CDR2 YDEGEE. A single count supports this clone. The clonotype originates from a young man with acute or convalescent COVID-19. The chain combines TRBV5-8 with TRBJ2-1; 16 bases line up with TRBD2. The sequenced material came from peripheral blood. The CDR3 sequence: CASSSLRGLAGGNEQFF. The DNA of the CDR3 is TGTGCCAGCAGCTCCCTCAGGGGACTAGCGGGAGGGAATGAGCAGTTCTTC.